The 27 T cell receptor beta chains below were found in one sample sequenced in a study of technical replicates of blood from a handful of donors. Measured with immunoSEQ multiplex PCR; TCRdb has only the in-frame clones, and not every one. The profile shows roughly 61,000 clones, around 97% of them singletons. The specimen was T cells isolated from PBMCs. These receptors were obtained from a human donor in good health.

This chain links TRBV7-3 with TRBJ2-3; 7 bases align to TRBD2. With V trimmed by 5 bases and J by 3 bases, 8 bases remained unmatched. The CDR3 has 15 amino acids. Germline V gene sequence: CDR1 SGHTA, CDR2 FQGTGA. The CDR3, as DNA: TGTGCCAGCAGCGAAATGGGGGGGTTGACAGATACGCAGTATTTT. Translating gives CASSEMGGLTDTQYF.

The rearrangement uses TRBV29-1 and TRBJ2-3, with D perhaps TRBD2 (5 bases). Trimming pared 3 bases from V and 0 bases from J, leaving 16 bases between. The CDR3 consists of 16 residues. Germline-derived CDR1 and CDR2 are SQVTM and ANQGSEA. The CDR3 DNA sequence: TGCAGCGTTGACTCCGTTGACTGGACTAGCACAGATACGCAGTATTTT. The encoded protein is CSVDSVDWTSTDTQYF.

The CDR3 DNA reads as TGTGCCAGCAGCATACGACAGGGACCCTACGAGCAGTACTTC. This sequence encodes CASSIRQGPYEQYF. The chain recombines TRBV6-1 with TRBJ2-7; 7 bases are shared with TRBD1. V dropped 6 bases and J dropped 2; count of bases not matched to a gene: 7. The CDR3 extends over 14 amino acids. Germline lookup yields CDR1 MNHNS and CDR2 SASEGT.

The rearrangement joins TRBV6-5 to TRBJ2-7; 7 nucleotides match TRBD1. This CDR3 comprises 13 residues. The V gene's germline CDR1 is MNHEY and CDR2 SVGAGI. J lost 6 bases, V lost 5 bases, and 7 bases had no gene match. The CDR3 sequence: CASSGHDRAEQYF. The DNA for the CDR3 is TGTGCCAGCAGTGGACACGACAGGGCCGAGCAGTACTTC.

The rearrangement joins TRBV18 to TRBJ1-1; D gene ambiguous. CDR1 is KGHSH, CDR2 LQKENI, per germline. Between the trimmed V and J ends, which lost 2 bases and 0 bases, there was a span of 13 bases. The CDR3 totals 16 residues. DNA for the CDR3: TGTGCCAGCTCACCATCCCAGACTCCTTTGAACACTGAAGCTTTCTTT. It codes for CASSPSQTPLNTEAFF.

The chain employs TRBV6-1 and TRBJ1-2; D is possibly TRBD1 (5 bases). CDR1 is MNHNS and CDR2 is SASEGT in the germline V gene. The V end lost 0 bases, the J end lost 14 bases, and 13 bases lay between the germline ends. CDR3 length equals 12 residues. CDR3 sequence reads: CASSEARQGGTF. The CDR3 region has the DNA TGTGCCAGCAGTGAAGCTCGCCAGGGAGGGACCTTC.

This chain connects TRBV4-1 to TRBJ1-1; D is perhaps TRBD1 (6 bases). The CDR3 covers 15 residues. V was pared by 3 bases and J by 6 bases, with 17 bases between. CDR1 is MGHRA and CDR2 is YSYEKL in the germline V gene. The chain's CDR3 is CASSQADRIAAEAFF. In DNA, the CDR3 is TGCGCCAGCAGCCAGGCTGACAGGATTGCCGCTGAAGCTTTCTTT.

The table lists this clone with a count of one. The genes are TRBV5-1 and TRBJ1-1; D is perhaps TRBD1 (5 bases). Germline V lookup: CDR1 SGHRS, CDR2 YFSETQ. Trimming cost V 1 base and J 1 base, with 14 bases left between them. The CDR3 totals 16 residues. CDR3 region: CASSLYGGLSNTEAFF. CDR3 nucleotides: TGCGCCAGCAGCTTGTACGGGGGTCTTTCGAACACTGAAGCTTTCTTT.

The chain combines TRBV11-1 with TRBJ2-5; 10 bases line up with TRBD2. V lost 5 bases, J lost 3 bases, and 6 bases stayed unmatched. CDR3 length: 15 residues. Per the germline V gene, CDR1 is SGHAT and CDR2 is FQDESV (reference sequence). The CDR3 spells CASSRGTSEEETQYF. CDR3 in DNA: TGTGCCAGCAGCCGGGGGACTAGCGAAGAAGAGACCCAGTACTTC.

A single count supports this clone. The V call is TRBV7-8, the J call TRBJ2-5; 7 bases line up with TRBD1. The CDR3 loop spans 15 amino acids. After removal of 2 bases from V and 2 bases from J, the junction contained 5 bases not matched to a gene. Germline CDR1 and CDR2: SGHVS and FQNEAQ. The CDR3 loop is CASSLLYRGQETQYF. CDR3 nucleotides: TGTGCCAGCAGCTTATTATACAGGGGTCAAGAGACCCAGTACTTC. Full variable domain (outside the CDR3, taken from reference TRBV7-8 and TRBJ2-5): GAGVSQSPRYKVAKRGQDVALRCDPISGHVSLFWYQQALGQGPEFLTYFQNEAQLDKSGLPSDRFFAERPEGSVSTLKIQRTQQEDSAVYLCASSLLYRGQETQYFGPGTRLLVL.

J is TRBJ1-5 and V is TRBV2, with 7 bases lining up with TRBD1. Unmatched junction bases numbered 5, after V lost 9 bases and J lost 0 bases. There are 14 residues in the CDR3. The germline gives CDR1 SNHLY, CDR2 FYNNEI. As DNA, the CDR3 is TGTGCCAGTCTTCAGGGGGATAGCAATCAGCCCCAGCATTTT. Residues: CASLQGDSNQPQHF. Full variable domain (rest looked up from reference TRBV2 and TRBJ1-5): EPEVTQTPSHQVTQMGQEVILRCVPISNHLYFYWYRQILGQKVEFLVSFYNNEISEKSEIFDDQFSVERPDGSNFTLKIRSTKLEDSAMYFCASLQGDSNQPQHFGDGTRLSIL.

The V and J genes are TRBV15 and TRBJ1-4; 9 bases map to TRBD1. V was pared by 3 bases and J by 5 bases, with 4 bases of the junction left unmatched. This CDR3 comprises 15 residues. CDR1 and CDR2 from the germline V gene are LNHNV and YYDKDF (reference sequence). The CDR3 bases are TGTGCCACCAGCAGGGACAGGGGAGCGAATGAAAAACTGTTTTTT. Protein product: CATSRDRGANEKLFF.

The chain links TRBV6-1 to TRBJ1-2, with D possibly being TRBD1 (5 bases). The CDR3 is made up of 12 amino acids. Germline V gene lookup returns CDR1 MNHNS and CDR2 SASEGT. The V gene lost 2 bases and the J gene lost 8 bases, with 9 bases spanning the gap. The CDR3 DNA is TGTGCCAGCAGTGAACACCGGGGGGGCTACACCTTC. Protein sequence: CASSEHRGGYTF.

With respect to this clone: Germline and junction disagree at one end, which may indicate a read error. The V call is TRBV4-1, the J call TRBJ2-5; TRBD2 agrees at 9 bases. This CDR3 comprises 16 residues. CDR1 MGHRA and CDR2 YSYEKL come from the germline V gene. The CDR3 sequence is CASSQESTLWLAGMDF. CDR3 in DNA: TGCGCCAGCAGCCAAGAATCGACATTGTGGCTAGCGGGAATGGACTTC.

The chain links TRBV9 to TRBJ2-1; 8 nucleotides line up with TRBD2. The junction had 11 bases not matched to a gene; V was cut back by 0 bases and J by 9 bases. In germline, CDR1 is SGDLS, CDR2 YYNGEE. The CDR3 loop spans 16 amino acids. The CDR3 DNA follows: TGTGCCAGCAGCGTAGTGGGGACTAGGTCTCCAAGTGAGCAGTTCTTC. This sequence encodes CASSVVGTRSPSEQFF.

The V and J genes are TRBV2 and TRBJ1-1; D gene unclear. The CDR3 has 11 amino acids. Germline CDR1 SNHLY, CDR2 FYNNEI. The V and J ends lost 11 bases and 6 bases respectively, with 13 bases between them. CDR3 sequence (DNA): TGTGCCGAAAAGTCGGGAGCTGAAGCTTTCTTT. Its translation: CAEKSGAEAFF.

V is TRBV27 and J is TRBJ2-7; TRBD1 is a possible D gene (6 bases). Germline-derived CDR1 and CDR2 are MNHEY and SMNVEV (reference sequence). The CDR3 length is 16 residues. Trimming stripped 5 bases from V and 2 bases from J, with 19 bases between. Here the CDR3 DNA reads TGTGCCAGCAGTCTGATCACAGGGCTCGGAACCTACGAGCAGTACTTC. It specifies CASSLITGLGTYEQYF.

The CDR3 sequence: CASSERQGLAKPDTQYF. The CDR3 DNA reads TGCGCCAGCAGTGAAAGGCAAGGACTAGCGAAACCAGATACGCAGTATTTT. This chain uses TRBV10-1 with TRBJ2-3, with 9 bases aligning to TRBD2. J gave up 4 bases and V 3 bases, and 11 bases lay outside the gene matches. This CDR3 contains 17 residues. Germline CDR1 is WNHNN and CDR2 is SYGVQD (reference sequence).

The chain joins TRBV7-9 to TRBJ1-1, with a weak D call TRBD1 (6 bases). Trimming took off 6 bases at V and 2 bases at J, with 10 bases between the two ends. The V gene's germline CDR1 is SEHNR and CDR2 FQNEAQ (reference sequence). This CDR3 spans 13 amino acids. Here the CDR3 DNA reads TGTGCCAGCAGTGGACAGCTAAACACTGAAGCTTTCTTT. The encoded protein is CASSGQLNTEAFF.

CDR3 amino acids: CASSFGRTYEQYF. The CDR3 nucleotides are TGTGCCAGCAGCTTTGGCAGGACCTACGAGCAGTACTTC. This sequence joins TRBV11-3 and TRBJ2-7; D unclear. The CDR3 is 13 amino acids. Germline CDR1 and CDR2: SGHNT and YENEEA. V lost 3 bases to trimming and J lost 2 bases, with 8 bases between them.

The chain uses TRBV9 and TRBJ2-3; 10 bases are a match to TRBD2. Germline V CDR1 and CDR2: SGDLS, YYNGEE. This CDR3 contains 16 residues. The junction had 6 bases not matched to a gene; V was cut back by 3 bases and J by 2 bases. The CDR3 loop reads CASSAQLAGLTDTQYF. For the CDR3, the DNA is TGTGCCAGCAGCGCCCAACTAGCGGGGCTCACAGATACGCAGTATTTT.

This clone was counted between two and nine times. The chain carries TRBV19 and TRBJ2-7; 9 bases are a match to TRBD1. V was pared by 6 bases and J by 2 bases, with 2 bases of the junction left unmatched. Germline-derived CDR1 and CDR2 are LNHDA and SQIVND (reference sequence). This CDR3 contains 13 residues. The CDR3 loop is CASSRDRAYEQYF. Written as DNA, the CDR3 is TGTGCCAGTAGCCGGGACAGGGCCTACGAGCAGTACTTC.

The V gene is TRBV21-1, the J gene TRBJ2-7; the table's D call, TRBD1, has no DNA check behind it. TRBV21-1 corresponds to a pseudogene. The CDR3 has 19 amino acids. CDR3 residues: CASSKVMRDRRLSSYEQYF. DNA for the CDR3: TGTGCCAGCAGCAAAGTTATGCGGGACAGACGCCTCAGCTCCTACGAGCAGTACTTC.

This clone was observed once. The genes are TRBV6-1 and TRBJ2-7; D might be TRBD2 (5 bases). Germline assignment: CDR1 MNHNS and CDR2 SASEGT. The CDR3 runs to 14 residues. The V end lost 1 base, the J end lost 2 bases, and 9 bases lay between the germline ends. The CDR3 protein is CASSEGGFAYEQYF. The DNA for the CDR3 is TGTGCCAGCAGTGAAGGAGGGTTTGCCTACGAGCAGTACTTC.

The rearrangement joins TRBV4-1 to TRBJ1-5; D gene unclear. The germline CDR1 and CDR2 sequences are MGHRA and YSYEKL. This CDR3 comprises 14 residues. V lost 1 base and J lost 2, with 6 bases in between. The CDR3 bases are TGCGCCAGCAGCCAAGGGGAGGGCAATCAGCCCCAGCATTTT. Translating gives CASSQGEGNQPQHF.

This clone has only one observation. The chain is built from TRBV14 and TRBJ2-7; a weak D match, TRBD2 (5 bases). The V end lost 0 bases, the J end lost 7 bases, and 13 bases lay between the germline ends. The CDR3 has 14 amino acids. The germline V gene encodes CDR1 SGHDN and CDR2 FVKESK. The CDR3 loop reads CASSQEYRDREQYF. The CDR3 nucleotides read TGTGCCAGCAGCCAAGAGTACCGGGATCGGGAGCAGTACTTC.

The chain has TRBV19 and TRBJ1-2, with 7 bases identical to TRBD1. After removal of 3 bases from V and 4 bases from J, the junction contained 2 bases not matched to a gene. The CDR3 is 13 amino acids. The germline V gene has CDR1 LNHDA and CDR2 SQIVND (reference sequence). CDR3 nucleotide sequence: TGTGCCAGTAGTATCGGACAGGTCTATGGCTACACCTTC. This gives the protein CASSIGQVYGYTF.